This T cell receptor (beta chain) was sequenced in a study of tumor-infiltrating lymphocytes in primary liver carcinoma. The overall study: Between about 4 and 11 cm across, the tumors were all of stage T1-T3 N0M0.

Investigators took RNA and DNA out together from about 19-30 mg of unsorted bulk tissue. The patients presented with primary liver carcinoma, which was managed through surgical resection. Regarding this clonotype: Antigen specificity is unknown.

This CDR3 is built from 14 residues. V lost 4 bases to trimming and J lost 6 bases, with 16 bases between them. CDR1 SQVTM and CDR2 ANQGSEA come from the germline V gene. Reverse transcription of roughly 480 ng total RNA with a constant-region primer produced TCR beta cDNA. It was through three nested multiplex PCR rounds of slightly modified ARM-PCR that TCR beta libraries arose. TRBV1-TRBV30 forward primers paired with a C-beta reverse primer were used in the first two PCR rounds, which ran roughly 10 cycles each. TCRdb reanalysed the multiplex PCR reads using MiXCR and keeps one entry per CDR3 protein. The table includes some 180,000 distinct CDR3 sequences, around 85% detected once. Points from the study as a whole: Whereas tumor region pairs overlapped more, tumor-adjacent and tumor-blood pairs overlapped less.

The chain employs TRBV29-1 and TRBJ2-1; D call uncertain. The clonotype comes from a man aged 35 to 55 with primary liver carcinoma and hepatitis B virus infection. Input material: tumor tissue from primary liver carcinoma. CDR3 region: CSVAEILSVNEQFF. The CDR3, as DNA: TGCAGCGTTGCGGAAATCTTGAGCGTCAATGAGCAGTTCTTC.